Listed here are 3 T cell receptor beta chains from one sample, sequenced in a study of cytomegalovirus exposure and HLA in healthy donors. The assay was immunoSEQ multiplex PCR, and TCRdb's table has in-frame clones only and misses some. The sample lists 75,000 to 100,000 clones, about 96% occurring once. The sequenced sample was PBMCs. The receptors stem from a man between 18 and 35 years old in good health and CMV-seronegative.

The CDR3 nucleotides are TGTGCCAGCAGCGCGGACAGGGGGTTCGCTGAGACCCAGTACTTC. Its translation is CASSADRGFAETQYF. The chain carries TRBV9 and TRBJ2-5; 10 bases are shared with TRBD1. V was clipped by 3 bases and J by 5 bases; unmatched bases: 7. The CDR3 length is 15 residues. The germline V gene encodes CDR1 SGDLS and CDR2 YYNGEE.

The chain has TRBV5-1 and TRBJ1-4, with D possibly TRBD1 on 6 matching bases. Germline-derived CDR1 and CDR2 are SGHRS and YFSETQ. The CDR3 extends over 17 amino acids. Trimming removed 0 bases at V and 10 bases at J, with 22 bases between. The CDR3 region is CASSLEADWYRAGKLFF. CDR3 nucleotide sequence: TGCGCCAGCAGCTTGGAGGCTGATTGGTACAGGGCGGGAAAACTGTTTTTT.

This clone has just one count. The chain uses TRBV28 and TRBJ2-7, with TRBD2 as a possible D gene (5 bases). The germline gives CDR1 MDHEN, CDR2 SYDVKM. V was shortened by 6 bases and J by 6 bases, with 9 bases between the two germline ends. The CDR3 spans 11 residues. CDR3 sequence (DNA): TGTGCCAGCAGACGGAGGCTCGAGCAGTACTTC. As protein: CASRRRLEQYF.